The clone carrying this TCR beta chain was detected a few times. The antigen is not known. This entry belongs to a study of T cells after yellow fever vaccination. In the study overall: Some fractions had low cell numbers, and these were prepared with SMART-Seq v4 Ultra Low Input. Study results and caveats: It was a weaker secondary response, yet one that peaked faster, at day 5 versus 15.

Conversion of TCR transcripts into cDNA relied on 5'RACE template switching, which added a universal primer site and UMIs. Each CDR3 protein is one row after TCRdb ran MiXCR on the 5' RACE reads. Of 300,000 to 350,000 distinct CDR3 sequences listed, almost 4% were seen once; the top ten hold roughly 26%. Trimming took off 0 bases at V and 10 bases at J, with 14 bases between the two ends. The CDR3 is 15 residues long. CDR1 is SGHRS and CDR2 is YFSETQ in the germline V gene. The origin of this receptor is a man aged 18 to 30 who received the YFV17D yellow fever vaccine. The input for sequencing was PBMCs, taken 5 days after the yellow fever booster vaccination. V usage is TRBV5-1 and J usage is TRBJ1-6; the D gene is possibly TRBD1 (6 bases). CDR3 nucleotides: TGCGCCAGCAGCTTGGATACAGGGCTTAACTCACCCCTCCACTTT. It encodes CASSLDTGLNSPLHF.